This T cell receptor beta chain appears in the sequencing data of a study of blood T cell repertoires in COVID-19. Study-wide context: Some COVID-19 samples were acute and others convalescent; all came from the United States, Italy and Spain. In each case, the material was cDNA or gDNA derived from T cells, B-cell-depleted T cells, or PBMCs.

Authors' methods: Researchers report that nucleated cell counts were estimated from reference gene primer amplification. Using immunoSEQ multiplex PCR, the repertoire was profiled, and TCRdb retains in-frame clones only, with some absent. That table supplies the V and J calls and clone size; D and trimming were determined from the DNA. The sample records about 150,000 clones, 82% being singletons. Germline CDR1 and CDR2: SGHVS and FQNEAQ. V shed 3 bases and J 5 bases; nucleotides not matched to a gene: 4. This CDR3 is built from 15 residues. J is TRBJ2-2 and V is TRBV7-8; 9 nucleotides agree with TRBD1. This TCR derives from a human donor with acute or convalescent COVID-19. The donor label of this sample is uncertain. Sequencing used peripheral blood. The chain's CDR3 is CASSLNRGQTGELFF. CDR3 nucleotide sequence: TGTGCCAGCAGCTTGAACAGGGGGCAAACCGGGGAGCTGTTTTTT.